Described below is a single TCR beta chain sequence and its context. This entry is derived from a study of T cell changes during pregnancy in multiple sclerosis. Produced via immunoSEQ multiplex PCR; TCRdb's table is partial and in-frame only. There are about 33,000 clones in the sample; roughly nine tenths occur only once, and about 0.45% lies in the top ten. Sequenced here: CD4+ T cells from peripheral blood mononuclear cells, sampled in the second trimester of pregnancy. This receptor was identified in a female donor in good health, enrolled as a control in a pregnancy study.

Here the CDR3 reads CASSISSGTDTQYF. The CDR3 DNA sequence: TGTGCCAGTAGTATCTCCTCGGGCACAGATACGCAGTATTTT. V usage is TRBV19 and J usage is TRBJ2-3, with no clear D. CDR1 and CDR2 (germline): LNHDA, SQIVND (reference sequence). The CDR3 length is 14 residues. V was cut by 3 bases and J by 1 base, with 8 bases left in between.